The 8 T cell receptor beta chains below were found in one sample sequenced in a study of cytomegalovirus exposure and HLA in healthy donors. The PCR had 60 Vbeta and 13 Jbeta primers. The assay was immunoSEQ multiplex PCR, and TCRdb's table has in-frame clones only and misses some. Here the sample spans under 200,000 clones, over 80% being singletons. Input material: PBMCs. These receptors were taken from a male donor in good health and CMV-seropositive.

V and J are TRBV9 and TRBJ2-1; 7 bases are shared with TRBD2. Germline assignment: CDR1 SGDLS and CDR2 YYNGEE. This CDR3 region has 13 residues. Trimming took 7 bases from V and 10 from J; bases not matched to a gene: 11. CDR3 sequence reads: CASGEWEGREQFF. The CDR3 nucleotides are TGTGCCAGCGGAGAGTGGGAGGGCCGGGAGCAGTTCTTC.

The V call is TRBV18, the J call TRBJ2-1; the match to TRBD2 covers 9 bases. The V and J ends lost 0 bases and 4 bases, in that order; junction bases with no gene match: 13. The CDR3 covers 19 residues. Per germline, CDR1 KGHSH and CDR2 LQKENI. The CDR3 DNA sequence: TGTGCCAGCTCACCACCGTTAAGTAGCGGGAGTCCCTATTACAATGAGCAGTTCTTC. Translating it yields CASSPPLSSGSPYYNEQFF.

This clone was counted a single time. V gene TRBV11-2 combines with J gene TRBJ2-1; 8 positions agree with TRBD2. Germline V lookup: CDR1 SGHAT, CDR2 FQNNGV. This CDR3 is 17 amino acids long. Trimming removed 5 bases from V and 5 bases from J; junction bases left unmatched: 14. The CDR3 here is CASSRMASGFEDNEQFF. In DNA form, the CDR3 reads TGTGCCAGCAGCCGAATGGCTAGCGGGTTTGAGGACAATGAGCAGTTCTTC.

The chain combines TRBV6-5 with TRBJ2-3; D is possibly TRBD1 (6 bases). Germline loops: CDR1 MNHEY, CDR2 SVGAGI. The V gene lost 0 bases and the J gene lost 4 bases, with 11 bases spanning the gap. The CDR3 is made up of 15 amino acids. The CDR3 nucleotides are TGTGCCAGCAGTTACTCCCAGGGGTTTGCAGATACGCAGTATTTT. The encoded protein is CASSYSQGFADTQYF.

The V gene is TRBV28, the J gene TRBJ2-6, with 7 bases aligning to TRBD2. CDR3 length: 18 amino acids. CDR1 is MDHEN and CDR2 is SYDVKM in the germline V gene. V gave up 6 bases and J gave up 0 bases; unmatched junction bases: 11. The CDR3 here is CASSQGGTHSSGANVLTF. CDR3 coding DNA: TGTGCCAGCAGCCAGGGAGGGACCCATAGCTCTGGGGCCAACGTCCTGACTTTC.

This chain joins TRBV18 and TRBJ2-5, with D tentatively TRBD1 (5 bases). The end of the DNA is better explained by TRBJ2-7, so the J call may be wrong. This CDR3 region has 14 residues. Germline assignment: CDR1 KGHSH and CDR2 LQKENI. The CDR3 region is CASSPPDGHYEQYF. As DNA, the CDR3 is TGTGCCAGCTCACCACCGGACGGACACTACGAGCAGTACTTC.

This chain links TRBV27 with TRBJ1-2; 7 bases agree with TRBD1. The CDR3 is 15 amino acids. CDR1 is MNHEY and CDR2 is SMNVEV in the germline V gene (reference sequence). Trimming took 5 bases from V and 2 from J; bases not matched to a gene: 8. This CDR3 reads CASSPRQGSNYGYTF. In DNA, the CDR3 is TGTGCCAGCAGTCCCAGACAGGGTTCCAACTATGGCTACACCTTC.

In regard to this clone: In the same sample, other DNA sequences code for this CDR3. The rearrangement links TRBV20-1 to TRBJ2-5; possible D gene TRBD1, 5 bases. Deletions cut 2 bases from V and 4 bases from J, with 5 bases between. This CDR3 comprises 11 residues. Germline lookup yields CDR1 DFQATT and CDR2 SNEGSKA (reference sequence). CDR3 amino acids: CSARRGETQYF. In nucleotides, the CDR3 is TGCAGTGCTAGAAGGGGAGAGACCCAGTACTTC.